These 4 T cell receptor beta chains came from one sample sequenced in a study of blood T cell repertoires in COVID-19. Profiled with immunoSEQ multiplex PCR; TCRdb holds only in-frame clones, not every one. The table has 100,000 to 150,000 clones, roughly 91% seen once. Sequenced sample: peripheral blood. The receptors originated from a human donor in a cohort sampled during active COVID-19.

This chain connects TRBV30 to TRBJ1-5; 10 bases align to TRBD1. Unmatched junction bases numbered 9, after V lost 7 bases and J lost 3 bases. The germline CDR1 and CDR2 sequences are GTSNPN and SVGIG (reference sequence). CDR3 length: 15 amino acids. This CDR3 reads CAFNSGQGYNQPQHF. CDR3 bases: TGTGCCTTTAACTCGGGACAGGGGTACAATCAGCCCCAGCATTTT.

This clone was recorded once. V gene TRBV3-1 (or the pseudogene TRBV3-2) combines with J gene TRBJ1-1, with D perhaps matching TRBD1 (5 bases). Trimming took 5 bases from V and 4 from J, leaving 14 bases between them. This CDR3 is built from 14 residues. The germline CDR1 and CDR2 sequences are LGHDT and YNNKEL (reference sequence). CDR3 bases: TGTGCCAGCAGCAGGGAGGGGTTGAGCACTGAAGCTTTCTTT. It encodes CASSREGLSTEAFF.

DNA for the CDR3: TGTGCCAGCAGCTTGACTAGCGTTTACGAGCAGTACTTC. This gives the protein CASSLTSVYEQYF. This chain joins TRBV11-2 and TRBJ2-7, with 8 bases fitting TRBD2. This CDR3 contains 13 residues. V was pared by 3 bases and J by 4 bases, with 2 bases of the junction left unmatched. Germline values: CDR1 SGHAT, CDR2 FQNNGV.

The chain carries TRBV5-5 and TRBJ2-7; the match to TRBD2 covers 7 bases. Unmatched junction bases numbered 9, after V lost 0 bases and J lost 6 bases. The germline gives CDR1 SGHKS, CDR2 YYEKEE (reference sequence). This CDR3 contains 15 residues. CDR3 sequence (DNA): TGTGCCAGCAGCTTGGTATTCTGGGAGGGCTCCGAGCAGTACTTC. This gives the protein CASSLVFWEGSEQYF.